This T cell receptor (beta chain) was recorded in a study of control samples from healthy donors and cancer patients. V lost 3 bases and J lost 5, with 13 bases in between. Germline CDR1 DFQATT, CDR2 SNEGSKA (reference sequence). CDR3 length equals 14 residues. The method was immunoSEQ multiplex PCR; TCRdb's version includes in-frame clones alone and lacks a portion of them. This repertoire shows around 170,000 clones, 85% to 95% found once; its top ten account for more than 1.3%. The TCR sequence derives from a young man in good health. V and J are TRBV20-1 and TRBJ1-4, with D hard to call. The sample taken for sequencing was blood. CDR3 coding DNA: TGCAGTGCTAGTAGCACGGGAGGGAATGAAAAACTGTTTTTT. This codes for CSASSTGGNEKLFF.